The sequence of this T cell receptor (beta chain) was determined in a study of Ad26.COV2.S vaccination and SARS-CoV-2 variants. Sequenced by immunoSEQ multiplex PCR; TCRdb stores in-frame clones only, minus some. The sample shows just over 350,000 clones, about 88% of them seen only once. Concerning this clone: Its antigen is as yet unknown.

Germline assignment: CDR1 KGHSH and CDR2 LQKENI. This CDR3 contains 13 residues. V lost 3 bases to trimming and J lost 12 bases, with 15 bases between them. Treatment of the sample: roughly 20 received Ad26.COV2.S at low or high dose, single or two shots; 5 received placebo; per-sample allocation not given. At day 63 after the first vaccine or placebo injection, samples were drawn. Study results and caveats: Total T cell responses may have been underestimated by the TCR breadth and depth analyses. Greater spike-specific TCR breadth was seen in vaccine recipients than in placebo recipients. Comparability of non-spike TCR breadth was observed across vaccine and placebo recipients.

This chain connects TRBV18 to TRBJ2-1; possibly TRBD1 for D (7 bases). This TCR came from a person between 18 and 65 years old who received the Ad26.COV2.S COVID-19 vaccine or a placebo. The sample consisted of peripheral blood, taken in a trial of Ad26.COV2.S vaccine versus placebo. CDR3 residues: CASSPRDSTMQFF. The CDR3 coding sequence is TGTGCCAGCTCACCGCGGGACAGTACTATGCAGTTCTTC.